These 27 T cell receptor beta chains were sequenced from one sample in a study of blood T cells in healthy people across ages. A sample-barcoded 5' primer and a J-beta primer mix were used in a second PCR of about 6 to 11 cycles. TCRdb fed the 5' RACE reads into MiXCR, producing one record per CDR3 protein. The sample consists of 850,000 to 1,100,000 distinct CDR3 sequences, less than 45% of them appearing once. Sequenced input: blood. The receptors here all came from a man between 18 and 35 years old in good health.

The chain is built from TRBV6-5 and TRBJ1-1, with D perhaps matching TRBD1 (5 bases). CDR1 and CDR2 from the germline V gene are MNHEY and SVGAGI. CDR3 length: 18 residues. Between the trimmed V and J ends, which lost 8 bases and 1 base, there was a span of 26 bases. This CDR3 reads CASVKGVGMTKGNTEAFF. The CDR3 region has the DNA TGTGCCAGCGTTAAAGGGGTCGGGATGACCAAGGGGAACACTGAAGCTTTCTTT.

This clonotype was seen only a few times. This chain links TRBV4-3 with TRBJ1-6; 7 bases align to TRBD1. Germline CDR1 is LGHNA and CDR2 is YSLEER. Trimming cost V 0 bases and J 4 bases; bases outside gene matches: 6. The CDR3 has 17 residues. The CDR3 region is CASSQDSAGGYNSPLHF. For the CDR3, the DNA is TGCGCCAGCAGCCAAGATTCGGCAGGGGGGTATAATTCACCCCTCCACTTT.

The chain recombines TRBV28 with TRBJ2-3; D is possibly TRBD2 (5 bases). Trimming took 3 bases from V and 2 from J, leaving 12 bases between them. Per germline, CDR1 MDHEN and CDR2 SYDVKM. The length of the CDR3 is 15 residues. The CDR3 here is CASSFRDYLTDTQYF. The CDR3 DNA sequence: TGTGCCAGCAGTTTTCGAGACTACCTCACAGATACGCAGTATTTT.

This clonotype was observed a handful of times. The junction does not match germline at one end; this may be a read error. The J gene is TRBJ1-1, the V gene TRBV10-3; D gene uncertain. Germline CDR1 and CDR2: ENHRY and SYGVKD. The CDR3 has 13 residues. CDR3 loop: CAISEPREDEAFF. CDR3 DNA sequence: TGCGCCATCAGTGAGCCGAGGGAGGATGAAGCTTTCTTT.

The genes are TRBV5-1 and TRBJ1-1; 7 bases match TRBD1. The CDR3 extends over 15 amino acids. The V gene's germline CDR1 is SGHRS and CDR2 YFSETQ. The junction had 9 bases not matched to a gene; V was cut back by 3 bases and J by 4 bases. DNA for the CDR3: TGCGCCAGCAGCTCGACGCAGGGGGGTGGCACTGAAGCTTTCTTT. Its protein is CASSSTQGGGTEAFF.

This clonotype occurred a few times. This sequence joins TRBV29-1 and TRBJ2-3, with no clear D. V gave up 6 bases and J gave up 3 bases, with 16 bases separating them. In germline, CDR1 is SQVTM, CDR2 ANQGSEA. This CDR3 spans 14 amino acids. The CDR3 region is CSVVPPSGTDTQYF. DNA for the CDR3: TGCAGCGTCGTCCCTCCCTCTGGGACAGATACGCAGTATTTT.

Worth noting for this clonotype: Just one base apart from a much larger clone, this may be a read error. The chain links TRBV29-1 to TRBJ2-5; maybe TRBD2 (6 bases). Judging by the DNA end, TRBJ2-1 fits better; the J call may be wrong. Germline V CDR1 and CDR2: SQVTM, ANQGSEA. The CDR3 is 11 amino acids. CDR3 region: CSSGEQETQFF. The CDR3 DNA sequence: TGCAGCTCGGGGGAACAAGAGACCCAGTTCTTC.

The chain links TRBV12-3 or TRBV12-4 to TRBJ1-6; D is unresolved. The germline V and J ends were trimmed by 7 bases and 5 bases, with 9 bases remaining between them. This CDR3 has 13 amino acids. CDR3 residues: CASTVGHNSPLHF. The CDR3 DNA follows: TGTGCCAGCACCGTAGGTCATAATTCACCCCTCCACTTT.

CDR3 residues: CASSQRGDEQFF. CDR3 DNA sequence: TGTGCCAGCAGCCAACGTGGGGATGAGCAGTTCTTC. This chain connects TRBV3-1 to TRBJ2-1; D ambiguous. CDR1 and CDR2 from the germline V gene are LGHDT and YNNKEL (reference sequence). The CDR3 extends over 12 amino acids. Trimming removed 2 bases from V and 8 bases from J, with 7 bases in between.

The chain links TRBV6-6 to TRBJ1-2, with TRBD1 matching 7 bases. Germline CDR1 and CDR2: MNHNY and SVGAGI (reference sequence). After removal of 0 bases from V and 6 bases from J, the junction contained 10 bases not matched to a gene. CDR3 size: 16 residues. Here the CDR3 DNA reads TGTGCCAGCAGTTACTCGCCCGGTGACAGGGCCGATGGCTACACCTTC. Protein sequence: CASSYSPGDRADGYTF.

The V and J genes are TRBV27 and TRBJ2-7, with D unresolved. This CDR3 is built from 16 residues. Trimming removed 5 bases from V and 7 bases from J, with 24 bases in between. CDR1 and CDR2 from the germline V gene are MNHEY and SMNVEV (reference sequence). CDR3 residues: CASSHGAVPRPNEQYF. In DNA, the CDR3 is TGTGCCAGCAGTCATGGAGCAGTTCCTCGCCCCAATGAGCAGTACTTC.

The V call is TRBV7-2, the J call TRBJ2-1; no clear D. Trimming took 0 bases from V and 0 from J, leaving 6 bases between them. This CDR3 comprises 15 residues. Germline CDR1 is SGHTA and CDR2 is FQGNSA. For the CDR3, the DNA is TGTGCCAGCAGCTTAGCCCAGGTCTCCTACAATGAGCAGTTCTTC. Encoded protein: CASSLAQVSYNEQFF.

This clonotype turned up a few times. This sequence joins TRBV7-6 and TRBJ2-1, with D maybe TRBD2 (5 bases). CDR1 and CDR2 from the germline V gene are SGHVS and FNYEAQ. This CDR3 spans 16 amino acids. V was trimmed by 1 base and J by 8 bases, leaving 18 bases between them. The CDR3 nucleotides are TGTGCCAGCAGCTTAGTGCTAGCAGTAGGTTGGGATGAGCAGTTCTTC. Its translation is CASSLVLAVGWDEQFF.

The chain couples TRBV7-2 to TRBJ2-1; no clear D. V was trimmed by 1 base and J by 8 bases, leaving 9 bases between them. CDR1 is SGHTA, CDR2 FQGNSA, per germline. This CDR3 has 13 amino acids. The CDR3 reads CASSLVGFDEQFF. In nucleotides, the CDR3 is TGTGCCAGCAGCTTAGTTGGGTTTGATGAGCAGTTCTTC.

This clonotype has only a few counts. This chain links TRBV6-2 or TRBV6-3 with TRBJ2-4, with 7 nucleotides matching TRBD1. The J call is in doubt because the DNA end fits TRBJ2-7 better. CDR3 length: 13 amino acids. Germline V lookup: CDR1 MNHEY, CDR2 SVGEGT. CDR3 bases: TGTGCCAGCAGTGAGACAGGGTCCTACGAGCAGTACTTC. This gives the protein CASSETGSYEQYF.

The chain couples TRBV19 to TRBJ2-1; 10 bases map to TRBD2. The J call is uncertain, as TRBJ2-7 better fits the DNA end. The germline CDR1 and CDR2 sequences are LNHDA and SQIVND (reference sequence). The CDR3 is 17 residues long. CDR3 DNA: TGTGCCAGTAGTATAGCAAGCGGGGGGGCATCCTACAATGAGCAGTACTTC. Encoded protein: CASSIASGGASYNEQYF.

The V call is TRBV29-1, the J call TRBJ2-5, with 7 positions matching TRBD2. This CDR3 contains 13 residues. In germline, CDR1 is SQVTM, CDR2 ANQGSEA. Germline trimming cut 1 base from V and 2 bases from J; bases unmatched to any gene: 1. The CDR3, as DNA: TGCAGCGTTGAAGGGGGGGGACAAGAGACCCAGTACTTC. Its protein product is CSVEGGGQETQYF.

This clonotype was picked up one time. The CDR3 loop is CASSPPANGELFF. Here the CDR3 DNA reads TGTGCCAGCAGCCCACCAGCGAACGGGGAGCTGTTTTTT. This chain uses TRBV7-2 with TRBJ2-2; D gene uncertain. The CDR3 sequence is 13 residues long. The V end was cut by 5 bases, the J end by 7 bases, with 11 bases between. Germline V gene sequence: CDR1 SGHTA, CDR2 FQGNSA.

The sample holds a few counts of this clonotype. This chain uses TRBV13 with TRBJ2-5; no firm D call. The CDR3 covers 17 residues. Germline V gene data show CDR1 as PRHDT and CDR2 as FYEKMQ (reference sequence). Trimming took off 2 bases at V and 1 base at J, with 17 bases between the two ends. The DNA for the CDR3 is TGTGCCAGCAGCTTATCGGAATCTGTCCTGGGCCAAGAGACCCAGTACTTC. Translated: CASSLSESVLGQETQYF. The full variable domain, in which reference TRBV13 and TRBJ2-5 provide the parts outside the CDR3, is AAGVIQSPRHLIKEKRETATLKCYPIPRHDTVYWYQQGPGQDPQFLISFYEKMQSDKGSIPDRFSAQQFSDYHSELNMSSLELGDSALYFCASSLSESVLGQETQYFGPGTRLLVL.

In this sample, this clonotype turned up once. This chain links TRBV9 with TRBJ2-1, with TRBD2 matching 11 bases. The length of the CDR3 is 17 residues. Trimming at V came to 0 bases and at J to 9 bases, leaving 11 bases not matched to a gene. The V gene's germline CDR1 is SGDLS and CDR2 YYNGEE. The CDR3 region is CASSVESSGGTEGEQFF. DNA of the CDR3: TGTGCCAGCAGCGTAGAATCTAGCGGGGGGACCGAGGGTGAGCAGTTCTTC.

This chain uses TRBV3-1 with TRBJ1-3, with 7 bases that match TRBD1. CDR1 is LGHDT and CDR2 is YNNKEL in the germline V gene (reference sequence). V was pared by 8 bases and J by 0 bases, with 4 bases of the junction left unmatched. The CDR3 runs 14 residues. The CDR3 spells CASQGGFSGNTIYF. Written as DNA, the CDR3 is TGTGCCAGCCAAGGGGGCTTCTCTGGAAACACCATATATTTT.

This clonotype has a single count. Compared with germline, one end of the junction differs, possibly owing to a read error. The chain links TRBV5-1 to TRBJ1-2; tentatively, D is TRBD1 (6 bases). The CDR3 runs to 15 residues. Germline CDR1 reads SGHRS; CDR2 reads YFSETQ. In DNA form, the CDR3 reads TGCGCCGGCAGCCCAAGACAGGTGGCTAACTATGGCTACACCTTC. Its translation is CAGSPRQVANYGYTF. Variable domain in full (rest from reference TRBV5-1 and TRBJ1-2): KAGVTQTPRYLIKTRGQQVTLSCSPISGHRSVSWYQQTPGQGLQFLFEYFSETQRNKGNFPGRFSGRQFSNSRSEMNVSTLELGDSALYLCAGSPRQVANYGYTFGSGTRLTVV.

The V and J genes are TRBV5-4 and TRBJ1-1; D unresolved. The germline V gene encodes CDR1 SGHNT and CDR2 YYREEE (reference sequence). The CDR3 totals 15 residues. The V end was cut by 5 bases, the J end by 4 bases, with 18 bases between. CDR3 region: CASRPGSPMGTEAFF. For the CDR3, the DNA is TGTGCCAGCAGACCGGGATCTCCTATGGGCACTGAAGCTTTCTTT.

This sequence joins TRBV6-6 and TRBJ1-5; D unclear. Germline V gene lookup returns CDR1 MNHNY and CDR2 SVGAGI (reference sequence). The CDR3 has 13 amino acids. Trimming pared 6 bases from V and 8 bases from J, leaving 14 bases between. The CDR3 DNA follows: TGTGCCAGCAGCCCGGGTCTCCCTAAGCCCCAGCATTTT. This translates into CASSPGLPKPQHF.

The V and J genes are TRBV20-1 and TRBJ1-2; 7 bases are a match to TRBD1. Germline lookup yields CDR1 DFQATT and CDR2 SNEGSKA (reference sequence). The J segment lost 6 bases and the V segment lost 1 base, leaving 5 bases of the junction unmatched. This CDR3 spans 13 amino acids. The CDR3 DNA reads TGCAGTGCTAGAGCCAACACAGGGGATGGCTACACCTTC. Translating it yields CSARANTGDGYTF.

This clonotype has only a few counts. CDR3 sequence (DNA): TGCGCCAGCAGCTTTGGCCAGTTCCAAGAGACCCAGTACTTC. It is translated as CASSFGQFQETQYF. The rearrangement links TRBV5-1 to TRBJ2-5; D not resolved. The CDR3 covers 14 residues. V shed 2 bases and J shed 1 base, with 9 bases lying between them. Germline lookup yields CDR1 SGHRS and CDR2 YFSETQ.

This clonotype was counted between two and nine times. The CDR3 sequence: CASSPGLGGDNEQFF. In nucleotides, the CDR3 is TGTGCCAGCAGCCCCGGACTAGGGGGGGACAATGAGCAGTTCTTC. The J gene is TRBJ2-1, the V gene TRBV7-9, with D possibly TRBD2 on 7 matching bases. This CDR3 has 15 amino acids. The germline V and J ends were trimmed by 5 bases and 5 bases, with 16 bases remaining between them. The germline gives CDR1 SEHNR, CDR2 FQNEAQ (reference sequence).